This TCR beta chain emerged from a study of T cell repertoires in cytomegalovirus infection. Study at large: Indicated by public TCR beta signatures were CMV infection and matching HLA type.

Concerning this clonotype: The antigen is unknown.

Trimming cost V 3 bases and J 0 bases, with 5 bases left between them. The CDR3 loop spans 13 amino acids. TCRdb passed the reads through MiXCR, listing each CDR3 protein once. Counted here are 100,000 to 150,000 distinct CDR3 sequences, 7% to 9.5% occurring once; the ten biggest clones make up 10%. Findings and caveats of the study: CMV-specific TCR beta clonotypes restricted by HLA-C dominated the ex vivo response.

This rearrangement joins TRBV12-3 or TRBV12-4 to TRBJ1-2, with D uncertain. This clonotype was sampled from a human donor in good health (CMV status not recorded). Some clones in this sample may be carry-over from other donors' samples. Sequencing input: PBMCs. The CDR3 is CASSFVSNYGYTF. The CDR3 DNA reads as TGTGCCAGCAGTTTCGTCTCTAACTATGGCTACACCTTC.